This T cell receptor (beta chain) was obtained from a study of tumor-infiltrating lymphocytes in primary liver carcinoma. Study context: The patients comprised men and women between the ages of 30 and 69 years. Tumor lesions were T1-T3 N0M0 and spanned roughly 4.2 to 11 cm. Samples yielded about 3.5 to 7.5 million productive TCRbeta reads, similar across tissue types.

The study extracted blood RNA from unsorted whole blood and also extracted germline DNA. General observations from the study: Among the pair types, tumor region pairs showed more overlap than tumor-adjacent and tumor-blood pairs.

The V and J ends lost 2 bases and 5 bases, in that order; junction bases with no gene match: 6. The CDR3 consists of 14 residues. From germline, CDR1 is MNHNS and CDR2 SASEGT. In its sample, this clonotype was seen once. What it recognizes is unknown. Production of TCR beta cDNA used 400 to 650 ng total RNA together with a constant-region primer. Slightly modified ARM-PCR with three nested multiplex PCR rounds yielded TCR beta libraries. TRBV1-TRBV30 forward primers paired with a C-beta reverse primer were used in the first two PCR rounds, which ran approximately 10 cycles each. In TCRdb, the multiplex PCR reads were re-called with MiXCR into one record per CDR3 protein. Of 320,000 or so distinct CDR3 sequences listed, 50% to 70% are singletons.

The chain recombines TRBV6-1 with TRBJ2-7, with TRBD1 matching 7 bases. What was sequenced was peripheral blood. This TCR came from a man aged 35 to 55 with primary liver carcinoma and hepatitis B virus infection. CDR3 DNA: TGTGCCAGCAGTGAAAGGGGGCAGGAGGACGAGCAGTACTTC. Its protein is CASSERGQEDEQYF.